A single sample gave rise to the 28 T cell receptor beta chains below, sequenced in a study of blood T cell repertoires in COVID-19. TCRdb's copy holds only in-frame clones and misses some; the assay was immunoSEQ multiplex PCR. The table has approximately 100,000 clones, more than 85% seen once. Sequencing input: peripheral blood. Every receptor here comes from a human donor in a cohort sampled during active COVID-19.

The genes are TRBV5-1 and TRBJ2-1; D is uncertain. CDR1 and CDR2 (germline): SGHRS, YFSETQ. V dropped 0 bases and J dropped 1 base, with 8 bases sitting between them. The CDR3 has 15 residues. The DNA for the CDR3 is TGCGCCAGCAGCTTGGGCGCCCCATCCTACAATGAGCAGTTCTTC. Residues: CASSLGAPSYNEQFF.

The rearrangement uses TRBV5-1 and TRBJ2-3; 7 bases fit TRBD1. This CDR3 spans 16 amino acids. Germline lookup yields CDR1 SGHRS and CDR2 YFSETQ. The ends lost 2 bases at V and 6 bases at J; junction bases unmatched: 12. CDR3 sequence: CASSFSWDSAVDTQYF. CDR3 in DNA: TGCGCCAGCAGCTTTTCGTGGGACAGTGCTGTCGATACGCAGTATTTT.

This chain uses TRBV11-2 with TRBJ2-1, with TRBD2 matching 9 bases. The V gene's germline CDR1 is SGHAT and CDR2 FQNNGV. There are 16 residues in the CDR3. After removal of 1 base from V and 6 bases from J, the junction contained 7 bases not matched to a gene. CDR3 sequence: CASSLGREGRGNEQFF. DNA of the CDR3: TGTGCCAGCAGCTTAGGGCGGGAGGGTCGAGGCAATGAGCAGTTCTTC.

The chain joins TRBV7-9 to TRBJ2-7; maybe TRBD2 (5 bases). This CDR3 region has 16 residues. The germline V and J ends were trimmed by 4 bases and 4 bases, with 20 bases remaining between them. Germline loops: CDR1 SEHNR, CDR2 FQNEAQ (reference sequence). CDR3 loop: CASSYSGGPRGYEQYF. As DNA, the CDR3 is TGTGCCAGCAGCTATTCCGGAGGACCAAGAGGATACGAGCAGTACTTC.

CDR3 sequence (DNA): TGTGCCAGCAGCCAGCATGGACTAGCGGGAGGTGGCTATGAGCAGTTCTTC. Amino acid sequence: CASSQHGLAGGGYEQFF. The rearrangement joins TRBV6-2 or TRBV6-3 to TRBJ2-1; TRBD2 matches at 14 bases. With V trimmed by 6 bases and J by 8 bases, 12 bases remained unmatched. Germline CDR1 MNHEY, CDR2 SVGEGT. The CDR3 consists of 17 residues.

The chain combines TRBV19 with TRBJ2-3; the D is unclear. The V gene's germline CDR1 is LNHDA and CDR2 SQIVND (reference sequence). The CDR3 covers 14 residues. With 10 bases removed from V and 2 bases from J, the gap between germline ends came to 16 bases. The CDR3 protein is CATSPGRFTDTQYF. The CDR3 DNA follows: TGTGCCACCTCCCCAGGCAGATTCACAGATACGCAGTATTTT.

V is TRBV21-1 and J is TRBJ2-3; TRBD2 is the table's D call and was not checked against the DNA. TRBV21-1 is classified as a pseudogene. The CDR3 consists of 19 residues. The CDR3 DNA reads TGTGCCAGCAGCAAACAGTTAATCTGGCGGGAGAATGGTGGGGATACGCAGTATTTT. It encodes CASSKQLIWRENGGDTQYF.

CDR3 in DNA: TGTGCCAGCAGCATCTCGGCCGGGACTACTCAAAATGAGCAGTTCTTC. It specifies CASSISAGTTQNEQFF. J is TRBJ2-1 and V is TRBV9, with TRBD2 identical over 7 bases. Germline values: CDR1 SGDLS, CDR2 YYNGEE. The CDR3 totals 16 residues. J lost 7 bases, V lost 4 bases, and 14 bases had no gene match.

CDR3 bases: TGCGCCAGCAGCCAAGACCGCGTGCTAGCGGGGGGATGGGAATGGGAGACCCAGTACTTC. It yields the protein CASSQDRVLAGGWEWETQYF. The chain couples TRBV4-3 to TRBJ2-5; the match to TRBD2 covers 11 bases. CDR3 length: 20 residues. V was pared by 0 bases and J by 5 bases, with 17 bases of the junction left unmatched. Germline CDR1 is LGHNA and CDR2 is YSLEER.

The CDR3 reads CASGLGQYIEKGGTEAFF. The CDR3 DNA reads TGTGCCAGCGGGCTGGGACAGTATATTGAAAAAGGGGGGACTGAAGCTTTCTTT. This chain links TRBV5-4 with TRBJ1-1, with 7 bases matching TRBD1. CDR3 length: 18 amino acids. Losses at the gene ends were 7 bases for V and 5 bases for J; bases not matched to a gene: 23. Germline V gives CDR1 SGHNT, CDR2 YYREEE (reference sequence). Full variable domain (outside the CDR3, taken from reference TRBV5-4 and TRBJ1-1): ETGVTQSPTHLIKTRGQQVTLRCSSQSGHNTVSWYQQALGQGPQFIFQYYREEENGRGNFPPRFSGLQFPNYSSELNVNALELDDSALYLCASGLGQYIEKGGTEAFFGQGTRLTVV.

CDR3 in amino acids: CASSQNRVEYTF. The CDR3 DNA follows: TGTGCCAGCAGCCAAAACAGGGTGGAGTACACCTTC. V and J are TRBV7-8 and TRBJ1-2, with D perhaps TRBD1 (6 bases). The germline V gene has CDR1 SGHVS and CDR2 FQNEAQ. V was clipped by 5 bases and J by 11 bases, with 15 bases between them. CDR3 length equals 12 residues.

J is TRBJ2-7 and V is TRBV27; D is perhaps TRBD2 (6 bases). V was clipped by 0 bases and J by 3 bases, with 9 bases between them. The CDR3 contains 14 residues. CDR1 is MNHEY and CDR2 is SMNVEV in the germline V gene (reference sequence). The DNA of the CDR3 is TGTGCCAGCAGTTTATCAAGGGGAGGCTACGAGCAGTACTTC. Its protein product is CASSLSRGGYEQYF.

The J gene is TRBJ2-5, the V gene TRBV7-2; D is perhaps TRBD1 (6 bases). Trimming took off 4 bases at V and 5 bases at J, with 11 bases between the two ends. The V gene's germline CDR1 is SGHTA and CDR2 FQGNSA. The CDR3 is 13 amino acids. The CDR3 spells CASSYNTGETQYF. The CDR3 DNA reads as TGTGCCAGCAGCTATAATACAGGGGAGACCCAGTACTTC.

This chain joins TRBV27 and TRBJ1-2; tentative D call: TRBD1 (5 bases). V dropped 10 bases and J dropped 3 bases, with 15 bases sitting between them. Germline values: CDR1 MNHEY, CDR2 SMNVEV (reference sequence). CDR3 length equals 13 residues. The CDR3 here is CAIRAGGDYGYTF. Written as DNA, the CDR3 is TGTGCCATCAGAGCGGGGGGAGACTATGGCTACACCTTC.

There are a few counts of this clone. The rearrangement links TRBV4-2 to TRBJ1-4; TRBD1 is a possible D gene (6 bases). The CDR3 extends over 15 amino acids. Per germline, CDR1 LGHNA and CDR2 YNFKEQ. Deletions cut 1 base from V and 8 bases from J, with 14 bases between. The CDR3 spells CASSQVSTGKEKLFF. CDR3 nucleotide sequence: TGTGCCAGCAGCCAAGTCTCTACAGGGAAAGAAAAACTGTTTTTT.

The chain uses TRBV6-1 and TRBJ2-2, with 8 bases that match TRBD1. The length of the CDR3 is 16 residues. V gave up 3 bases and J gave up 3 bases; unmatched junction bases: 6. Germline CDR1 reads MNHNS; CDR2 reads SASEGT. The CDR3 DNA sequence: TGTGCCAGCAGTGACGAGGGGACAGGATACACCGGGGAGCTGTTTTTT. It is translated as CASSDEGTGYTGELFF.

The gene calls are TRBV7-9 and TRBJ1-2, with D perhaps TRBD1 (6 bases). The CDR3 spans 14 residues. V was shortened by 4 bases and J by 3 bases, with 12 bases between the two germline ends. CDR1 and CDR2 from the germline V gene are SEHNR and FQNEAQ (reference sequence). The CDR3 protein is CASSSVGGDYGYTF. CDR3 DNA sequence: TGTGCCAGCAGCTCTGTAGGGGGTGACTATGGCTACACCTTC.

The chain combines TRBV6-5 with TRBJ2-1; possible D gene TRBD2, 6 bases. The CDR3 loop spans 14 amino acids. V gave up 7 bases and J gave up 5 bases, with 15 bases separating them. Germline-derived CDR1 and CDR2 are MNHEY and SVGAGI. The CDR3 is CASNPDGGHNEQFF. The CDR3 DNA reads TGTGCCAGCAATCCGGACGGGGGACACAATGAGCAGTTCTTC.

The chain links TRBV18 to TRBJ2-5, with TRBD2 identical over 8 bases. Germline CDR1 KGHSH, CDR2 LQKENI. The CDR3 is made up of 16 amino acids. V lost 3 bases to trimming and J lost 1 base; unmatched junction nucleotides: 7. The CDR3 is CASSPAGGGTQETQYF. CDR3 DNA: TGTGCCAGCTCACCCGCTGGCGGGGGGACCCAAGAGACCCAGTACTTC. The full variable domain, its missing parts supplied by reference TRBV18 and TRBJ2-5, is NAGVMQNPRHLVRRRGQEARLRCSPMKGHSHVYWYRQLPEEGLKFMVYLQKENIIDESGMPKERFSAEFPKEGPSILRIQQVVRGDSAAYFCASSPAGGGTQETQYFGPGTRLLVL.

This sequence joins TRBV28 and TRBJ1-6, with D uncertain. Trimming removed 6 bases from V and 6 bases from J, with 6 bases in between. The V gene's germline CDR1 is MDHEN and CDR2 SYDVKM. This CDR3 is 12 amino acids long. The CDR3 is CASSIPNSPLHF. The CDR3 nucleotides read TGTGCCAGCAGCATTCCTAATTCACCCCTCCACTTT.

The chain is built from TRBV19 and TRBJ2-3; TRBD2 aligns across 11 bases. Germline V CDR1 and CDR2: LNHDA, SQIVND (reference sequence). Trimming at V came to 6 bases and at J to 3 bases, leaving 5 bases not matched to a gene. This CDR3 contains 15 residues. This CDR3 is CASRPGLAATDTQYF. Here the CDR3 DNA reads TGTGCCAGTAGGCCGGGACTAGCGGCAACAGATACGCAGTATTTT.

V and J are TRBV19 and TRBJ2-2; the D is unclear. The CDR3 has 14 residues. In germline, CDR1 is LNHDA, CDR2 SQIVND (reference sequence). Trimming removed 3 bases at V and 0 bases at J, with 5 bases between. As DNA, the CDR3 is TGTGCCAGTAGTATTCAGACGAACACCGGGGAGCTGTTTTTT. This translates into CASSIQTNTGELFF.

The chain joins TRBV3-1 (or the pseudogene TRBV3-2) to TRBJ2-1; D remains unclear. The germline gives CDR1 LGHDT, CDR2 YNNKEL (reference sequence). The CDR3 is 17 amino acids. V lost 0 bases to trimming and J lost 1 base, with 13 bases between them. CDR3 sequence reads: CASSQDLSKRSYNEQFF. Written as DNA, the CDR3 is TGTGCCAGCAGCCAAGATCTGAGCAAGAGATCCTACAATGAGCAGTTCTTC.

This clone was recorded once. CDR3 DNA: TGTGCCAGCTCTCTAGCGGGGGGGCCTGGCACCGGGGAGCTGTTTTTT. Residues: CASSLAGGPGTGELFF. The chain carries TRBV4-2 and TRBJ2-2; TRBD2 agrees at 12 bases. With 8 bases clipped from V and 4 bases from J, the junction kept 8 bases outside the gene matches. CDR3 length equals 16 residues. In germline, CDR1 is LGHNA, CDR2 YNFKEQ.

The chain carries TRBV7-9 and TRBJ1-2, with 8 bases that match TRBD1. V lost 4 bases to trimming and J lost 6 bases; unmatched junction nucleotides: 7. Germline CDR1 and CDR2: SEHNR and FQNEAQ (reference sequence). The CDR3 loop spans 14 amino acids. This CDR3 reads CASSYRTGMDGYTF. For the CDR3, the DNA is TGTGCCAGCAGCTACCGGACAGGGATGGATGGCTACACCTTC.

The CDR3 coding sequence is TGTGCCAGCATCGCCCGGACAGGGTACACCGGGGAGCTGTTTTTT. It yields the protein CASIARTGYTGELFF. The chain recombines TRBV6-5 with TRBJ2-2; the match to TRBD1 covers 8 bases. Germline-derived CDR1 and CDR2 are MNHEY and SVGAGI. The ends lost 7 bases at V and 3 bases at J; junction bases unmatched: 7. The length of the CDR3 is 15 residues.

V usage is TRBV7-2 and J usage is TRBJ2-1, with TRBD2 identical over 12 bases. Trimming removed 3 bases from V and 7 bases from J; junction bases left unmatched: 4. The CDR3 loop spans 15 amino acids. From germline, CDR1 is SGHTA and CDR2 FQGNSA. The CDR3 loop is CASSFLAGGLNEQFF. CDR3 nucleotide sequence: TGTGCCAGCAGCTTTCTAGCGGGAGGGCTAAATGAGCAGTTCTTC.

This chain joins TRBV15 and TRBJ1-4; no firm D call. The CDR3 sequence is 16 residues long. The germline gives CDR1 LNHNV, CDR2 YYDKDF (reference sequence). Trimming cost V 1 base and J 0 bases, with 9 bases left between them. For the CDR3, the DNA is TGTGCCACCAGCAGAGTATCGGGGTCAACTAATGAAAAACTGTTTTTT. Translating gives CATSRVSGSTNEKLFF.